Below, 23 T cell receptor beta chains from the same sample are listed, as sequenced in a study of blood T cell repertoires in COVID-19. The repertoire was sequenced with immunoSEQ multiplex PCR; TCRdb's copy has only in-frame clones and lacks some. The sample has just under 65,000 clones, 70% to 80% seen once; the top ten hold 45% to 65%. Sequenced material: peripheral blood. These TCRs come from a woman aged 80 or over with acute or convalescent COVID-19.

The genes are TRBV28 and TRBJ2-7, with TRBD1 matching over 7 bases. V shed 7 bases, J shed 3 bases, and the junction held 9 bases outside the gene matches. The CDR3 runs 14 residues. Germline lookup yields CDR1 MDHEN and CDR2 SYDVKM. CDR3 coding DNA: TGTGCCAGCATTGACACAGGGGTCCGCTACGAGCAGTACTTC. Its translation is CASIDTGVRYEQYF.

The chain is built from TRBV9 and TRBJ2-4; 9 bases are a match to TRBD2. Trimming at V came to 0 bases and at J to 3 bases, leaving 10 bases not matched to a gene. The CDR3 length is 18 residues. The V gene's germline CDR1 is SGDLS and CDR2 YYNGEE. DNA for the CDR3: TGTGCCAGCAGCGTAGGACTAGCGGCAACTCTAAACAAAAACATTCAGTACTTC. Translated, it gives CASSVGLAATLNKNIQYF.

The chain recombines TRBV6-5 with TRBJ1-2, with TRBD1 identical over 11 bases. Per the germline V gene, CDR1 is MNHEY and CDR2 is SVGAGI. Trimming cost V 6 bases and J 7 bases; bases outside gene matches: 7. The CDR3 is made up of 14 amino acids. The DNA for the CDR3 is TGTGCCAGCAGGCCCGGGACAGGGGGACTTGGCTACACCTTC. Protein: CASRPGTGGLGYTF.

CDR3 bases: TGTGCCAGCAGCTTGTGGGCAGGGGCGTTCACCGGGGAGCTGTTTTTT. It translates to CASSLWAGAFTGELFF. This chain joins TRBV5-6 and TRBJ2-2, with D tentatively TRBD1 (6 bases). V shed 1 base and J shed 4 bases, with 14 bases lying between them. The length of the CDR3 is 16 residues. Germline values: CDR1 SGHDT, CDR2 YYEEEE.

V is TRBV15 and J is TRBJ1-2; 7 bases line up with TRBD1. Germline V gene lookup returns CDR1 LNHNV and CDR2 YYDKDF (reference sequence). There are 14 residues in the CDR3. Trimming removed 0 bases from V and 8 bases from J; junction bases left unmatched: 6. The CDR3 DNA reads as TGTGCCACCAGCAGAGATTCGACAGGGTCCGGCTACACCTTC. Encoded protein: CATSRDSTGSGYTF.

This sequence joins TRBV5-1 and TRBJ2-5; 9 bases align to TRBD2. The CDR3 loop spans 16 amino acids. V was pared by 6 bases and J by 2 bases, with 11 bases of the junction left unmatched. Germline values: CDR1 SGHRS, CDR2 YFSETQ. CDR3 amino acids: CASNPSASGAQETQYF. For the CDR3, the DNA is TGCGCCAGCAACCCGTCGGCTAGCGGGGCTCAAGAGACCCAGTACTTC.

The V and J genes are TRBV7-3 and TRBJ2-1; TRBD2 aligns across 12 bases. The CDR3 totals 19 residues. Germline assignment: CDR1 SGHTA and CDR2 FQGTGA. V gave up 5 bases and J gave up 7 bases; unmatched junction bases: 18. The CDR3 here is CASSPDRASGRARINEQFF. CDR3 in DNA: TGTGCCAGCAGCCCCGACCGAGCTAGCGGGAGGGCCAGGATAAATGAGCAGTTCTTC. Filled out from reference TRBV7-3 and TRBJ2-1, the complete variable domain reads GAGVSQTPSNKVTEKGKYVELRCDPISGHTALYWYRQSLGQGPEFLIYFQGTGAADDSGLPNDRFFAVRPEGSVSTLKIQRTERGDSAVYLCASSPDRASGRARINEQFFGPGTRLTVL.

The chain recombines TRBV29-1 with TRBJ2-2, with 8 bases aligning to TRBD1. In germline, CDR1 is SQVTM, CDR2 ANQGSEA. The CDR3 runs 14 residues. Germline trimming cut 7 bases from V and 4 bases from J; bases unmatched to any gene: 8. The DNA of the CDR3 is TGCAGCGCCGAAGTCAGGGGGCGCACCGGGGAGCTGTTTTTT. This translates into CSAEVRGRTGELFF.

The gene calls are TRBV5-1 and TRBJ2-3; 10 bases line up with TRBD2. CDR3 length equals 18 residues. Trimming cost V 0 bases and J 0 bases; bases outside gene matches: 7. Germline lookup yields CDR1 SGHRS and CDR2 YFSETQ. The CDR3 here is CASSLAGTSDTSTDTQYF. CDR3 nucleotides: TGCGCCAGCAGCTTGGCCGGGACTAGCGACACTAGCACAGATACGCAGTATTTT.

V gene TRBV7-9 combines with J gene TRBJ2-7; D not certain. V was pared by 4 bases and J by 2 bases, with 9 bases between. The germline V gene has CDR1 SEHNR and CDR2 FQNEAQ (reference sequence). The CDR3 is 13 residues long. The CDR3 spells CASSWRGAYEQYF. CDR3 bases: TGTGCCAGCAGCTGGCGAGGAGCCTACGAGCAGTACTTC.

This chain connects TRBV18 to TRBJ2-1; TRBD2 agrees at 7 bases. Germline lookup yields CDR1 KGHSH and CDR2 LQKENI. The CDR3 length is 15 residues. V shed 2 bases and J 9 bases; nucleotides not matched to a gene: 10. CDR3 DNA: TGTGCCAGCTCACCAGTCCATAGCGGCGGGGGTGAGCAGTTCTTC. This gives the protein CASSPVHSGGGEQFF.

Only a few counts were recorded for this clone. CDR3 in DNA: TGTGCCAGCAGGACCGCGGCAGATACGCAGTATTTT. As protein: CASRTAADTQYF. The rearrangement uses TRBV27 and TRBJ2-3, with D unclear. Germline CDR1 and CDR2: MNHEY and SMNVEV (reference sequence). The CDR3 totals 12 residues. Trimming took 6 bases from V and 4 from J, leaving 8 bases between them.

The rearrangement joins TRBV11-3 to TRBJ1-4; D gene unclear. V lost 5 bases and J 2 bases, leaving 15 bases between the germline ends. The germline V gene has CDR1 SGHNT and CDR2 YENEEA. The CDR3 is 16 amino acids. The CDR3 protein is CASSPSGVRTNEKLFF. CDR3 coding DNA: TGTGCCAGCAGCCCGAGCGGGGTCCGCACTAATGAAAAACTGTTTTTT.

The V call is TRBV27, the J call TRBJ1-4; TRBD1 aligns across 10 bases. Germline CDR1 and CDR2: MNHEY and SMNVEV (reference sequence). Trimming took 0 bases from V and 8 from J; bases not matched to a gene: 6. CDR3 length equals 16 residues. CDR3: CASSLSGTGDREKLFF. In nucleotides, the CDR3 is TGTGCCAGCAGTTTATCGGGGACAGGGGATCGGGAAAAACTGTTTTTT.

The V gene is TRBV28, the J gene TRBJ1-6; 7 nucleotides agree with TRBD1. The CDR3 sequence is 15 residues long. J lost 14 bases, V lost 2 bases, and 12 bases had no gene match. The germline CDR1 and CDR2 sequences are MDHEN and SYDVKM. The CDR3 protein is CASSLVGTAQGSLHF. DNA for the CDR3: TGTGCCAGCAGTTTAGTGGGGACAGCCCAGGGGTCCCTCCACTTT.

The chain employs TRBV5-8 and TRBJ2-7, with a weak D call TRBD1 (6 bases). The CDR3 consists of 15 residues. V lost 4 bases and J lost 0, with 14 bases in between. Germline CDR1 reads SGHTS; CDR2 reads YDEGEE. CDR3 nucleotide sequence: TGTGCCAGCAGCGCCTCAGGGGACATCTCCTACGAGCAGTACTTC. Residues: CASSASGDISYEQYF.

The CDR3 region is CASSPPAGGRAYEQYF. The CDR3 region has the DNA TGTGCCAGCTCACCACCAGCGGGAGGACGAGCCTACGAGCAGTACTTC. The gene calls are TRBV18 and TRBJ2-7, with 9 bases lining up with TRBD2. Germline lookup yields CDR1 KGHSH and CDR2 LQKENI. The CDR3 contains 16 residues. The J segment lost 2 bases and the V segment lost 0 bases, leaving 5 bases of the junction unmatched. Using reference TRBV18 and TRBJ2-7 for the parts outside the CDR3, the full variable domain is NAGVMQNPRHLVRRRGQEARLRCSPMKGHSHVYWYRQLPEEGLKFMVYLQKENIIDESGMPKERFSAEFPKEGPSILRIQQVVRGDSAAYFCASSPPAGGRAYEQYFGPGTRLTVT.

This clone was counted only a few times. This chain uses TRBV4-2 with TRBJ1-1; 7 positions agree with TRBD1. CDR1 is LGHNA, CDR2 YNFKEQ, per germline. CDR3 length: 15 amino acids. Losses at the gene ends were 3 bases for V and 11 bases for J; bases not matched to a gene: 15. The CDR3 is CASSHGGGGPRGAFF. The DNA for the CDR3 is TGTGCCAGCAGCCATGGAGGAGGGGGCCCCAGGGGGGCTTTCTTT.

The chain employs TRBV6-6 and TRBJ2-5, with 13 bases aligning to TRBD2. Losses at the gene ends were 6 bases for V and 5 bases for J; bases not matched to a gene: 9. Per the germline V gene, CDR1 is MNHNY and CDR2 is SVGAGI (reference sequence). This CDR3 has 16 amino acids. CDR3 amino acids: CASSSGLAGVGETQYF. CDR3 bases: TGTGCCAGCAGCTCCGGACTAGCGGGAGTCGGGGAGACCCAGTACTTC.

This sequence joins TRBV10-3 and TRBJ2-5; possibly TRBD2 for D (6 bases). Deletions cut 6 bases from V and 4 bases from J, with 21 bases between. CDR3 length: 16 residues. Germline V CDR1 and CDR2: ENHRY, SYGVKD. CDR3 sequence reads: CAIRGTRAEEGETQYF. CDR3 DNA: TGTGCCATCAGAGGGACTCGGGCGGAGGAGGGAGAGACCCAGTACTTC.

The chain has TRBV19 and TRBJ2-5; TRBD2 matches at 12 bases. This CDR3 spans 15 amino acids. V lost 5 bases, J lost 3 bases, and 4 bases stayed unmatched. CDR1 LNHDA and CDR2 SQIVND come from the germline V gene (reference sequence). CDR3 region: CASSSTSGGKETQYF. The CDR3, as DNA: TGTGCCAGTAGTTCAACTAGCGGGGGGAAAGAGACCCAGTACTTC. The entire variable domain, with the rest obtained from reference TRBV19 and TRBJ2-5, is as follows: DGGITQSPKYLFRKEGQNVTLSCEQNLNHDAMYWYRQDPGQGLRLIYYSQIVNDFQKGDIAEGYSVSREKKESFPLTVTSAQKNPTAFYLCASSSTSGGKETQYFGPGTRLLVL.

V gene TRBV12-3 or TRBV12-4 combines with J gene TRBJ1-1; D gene uncertain. V was cut by 0 bases and J by 1 base, with 3 bases left in between. This CDR3 spans 13 amino acids. CDR3 sequence: CASSLAQNTEAFF. Here the CDR3 DNA reads TGTGCCAGCAGTTTAGCTCAGAACACTGAAGCTTTCTTT.

V is TRBV28 and J is TRBJ1-4; D call uncertain. Germline V gene sequence: CDR1 MDHEN, CDR2 SYDVKM. CDR3 size: 11 residues. V lost 4 bases and J 5 bases, leaving 2 bases between the germline ends. CDR3: CASSSNEKLFF. In nucleotides, the CDR3 is TGTGCCAGCAGTTCGAATGAAAAACTGTTTTTT.